Below, one T cell receptor (beta chain) is given with its context. This record comes from a study of OX40 agonist ivuxolimab in advanced cancers. The repertoire was sequenced with immunoSEQ multiplex PCR; TCRdb's copy has only in-frame clones and lacks some. The sample includes approximately 40,000 clones, roughly 90% of them seen just once. The sequenced sample was CD4+ or CD8+ T cells sorted from blood, obtained in a trial of the OX40 agonist ivuxolimab. The clonotype originates from an adult with an advanced solid tumor such as melanoma, head and neck, liver or kidney cancer.

CDR3 loop: CASDTQGALDQPQHF. The CDR3 coding sequence is TGTGCCAGCGACACACAGGGAGCTTTAGATCAGCCCCAGCATTTT. The chain joins TRBV6-1 to TRBJ1-5; D might be TRBD1 (6 bases). The CDR3 has 15 residues. Trimming pared 8 bases from V and 5 bases from J, leaving 19 bases between. Germline values: CDR1 MNHNS, CDR2 SASEGT.